This T cell receptor (beta chain) derives from a study of breast tumors, draining lymph nodes, adjacent tissues. Findings and limits, study-wide: That most tumor T cells come from lymph nodes remained unproven. Compared with lymph nodes, tumors were less diverse; compared with nontumor tissue, more.

MiXCR, applied by TCRdb to the multiplex PCR reads, yields one record per CDR3 protein. The sample holds 180,000 or so distinct CDR3 sequences, around 35% seen once. With respect to this clonotype: The antigen is unknown.

Axillary draining lymph nodes of breast cancer patients supplied the node samples. The sequence derives from a female donor with breast cancer. Some clones in this sample may be carry-over from other donors' samples. Specimen: axillary lymph node tissue.

CDR3 bases: TGTGCCAGCGATCAGGGCCTTCAGCCCCAGCATTTT. Its protein is CASDQGLQPQHF. The rearrangement joins TRBV6-1 to TRBJ1-5; D possibly corresponds to TRBD1 (5 bases). Per the germline V gene, CDR1 is MNHNS and CDR2 is SASEGT. Trimming took 8 bases from V and 6 from J, leaving 11 bases between them. The CDR3 spans 12 residues.